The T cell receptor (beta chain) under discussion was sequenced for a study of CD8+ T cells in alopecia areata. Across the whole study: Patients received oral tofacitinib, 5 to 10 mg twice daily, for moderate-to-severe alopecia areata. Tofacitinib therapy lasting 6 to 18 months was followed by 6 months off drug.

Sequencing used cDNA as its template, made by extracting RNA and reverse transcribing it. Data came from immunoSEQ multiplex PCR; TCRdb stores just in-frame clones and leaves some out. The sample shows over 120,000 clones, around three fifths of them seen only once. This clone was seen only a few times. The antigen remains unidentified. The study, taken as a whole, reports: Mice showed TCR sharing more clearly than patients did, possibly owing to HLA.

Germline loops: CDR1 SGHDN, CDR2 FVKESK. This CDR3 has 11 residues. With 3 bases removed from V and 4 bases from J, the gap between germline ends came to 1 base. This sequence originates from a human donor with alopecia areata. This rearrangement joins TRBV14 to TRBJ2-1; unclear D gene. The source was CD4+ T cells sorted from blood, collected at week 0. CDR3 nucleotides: TGTGCCAGCAGCCAGTACAATGAGCAGTTCTTC. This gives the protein CASSQYNEQFF.